These T cell receptor beta chains were read from a single sample in a study of cytomegalovirus exposure and HLA in healthy donors. The protocol was immunoSEQ multiplex PCR, while the TCRdb copy is restricted to in-frame clones and leaves out a portion. The repertoire includes approximately 180,000 clones, roughly 86% of them detected once, and 2.7% sits in the top ten. The specimen sequenced was PBMCs. These receptors were taken from a man between 18 and 29 years old in good health and CMV-seropositive. CDR3s include the opening cysteine and the closing phenylalanine or tryptophan. The D gene is left open where the match is weak. Clone size is not always given. Where it is, it says once, few, many or a class for expanded clones.

D gene,V gene,clone size,J gene,CDR3 DNA,CDR3 protein
-,TRBV19,once,TRBJ2-5,TGTGCCAGTAGTATAGATCAGGGAGGAGAGACCCAGTACTTC,CASSIDQGGETQYF
TRBD2,TRBV4-2,-,TRBJ2-3,TGTGCCAGCAGCCAAGATGGGCCTAGCGGAAGCACAGATACGCAGTATTTT,CASSQDGPSGSTDTQYF
-,TRBV5-8,-,TRBJ2-7,TGTGCCAGCAGCGGACACAGGGCCGCCTACGAGCAGTACTTC,CASSGHRAAYEQYF
-,TRBV6-5,-,TRBJ1-1,TGTGCCAGCAGTTCCCCCCACATGAACACTGAAGCTTTCTTT,CASSSPHMNTEAFF
TRBD1,TRBV19,-,TRBJ2-7,TGTGCCAGTAGGGGACAGTCCTACGAGCAGTACTTC,CASRGQSYEQYF
-,TRBV21-1,-,TRBJ2-7,TGTGCCAGCAGCAAAGTCTGTACAGGGGGCCAGGACTGCGAGCAGTACTTC,CASSKVCTGGQDCEQYF
-,TRBV21-1,-,TRBJ2-5,TGTGCCAGCCGTCACAGACACCAAGAGACCCAGTACTTC,CASRHRHQETQYF
-,TRBV12-5,-,TRBJ2-5,TGTGCTAGTGGTTTGGTAGGACACCCCCAAGAGACCCAGTACTTC,CASGLVGHPQETQYF
-,TRBV20-1,-,TRBJ2-5,TGCAGTGCTGGACTCGGGGGGACCCAGTACTTC,CSAGLGGTQYF
TRBD2,TRBV6-4,-,TRBJ2-1,TGTGCCAGCAGTGACTCGATCGCCACTGCGGGGGGTGAGCAGTTCTTC,CASSDSIATAGGEQFF
-,TRBV4-3,-,TRBJ2-1,TGCGCCAGCAGCCAAGTTAATGTAGGGGGGGGGCCTGGGTACAATGAGCAGTTCTTC,CASSQVNVGGGPGYNEQFF
-,TRBV7-8,-,TRBJ2-7,TGTGCCAGCAGCTTTCAATGGGAGAGGTACGAGCAGTACTTC,CASSFQWERYEQYF
-,TRBV5-4,-,TRBJ2-7,TGTGCCAGCAGCCCGTTCGGCGCCGAGGGCGAGCAGTACTTC,CASSPFGAEGEQYF
-,TRBV7-9,-,TRBJ2-3,TGTGCCAGCAGCTTAGGGCAGAAAGACACAGATACGCAGTATTTT,CASSLGQKDTDTQYF
-,TRBV18,-,TRBJ2-5,TGTGCCAGCTCACCGATGGAGGCCCAGTACTTC,CASSPMEAQYF
TRBD2,TRBV27,-,TRBJ2-2,TGTGCCAGCCGCTTCCTTAGCGGGAGCACCGGGGAGCTGTTTTTT,CASRFLSGSTGELFF
-,TRBV6-6,-,TRBJ2-3,TGTGCCAGCAGTTACTACAGGGATGATGGGACAGATACGCAGTATTTT,CASSYYRDDGTDTQYF
TRBD2,TRBV5-4,-,TRBJ2-1,TGTGCCAGCAGCTTTGGGACTAGCGGGAGTAATGAGCAGTTCTTC,CASSFGTSGSNEQFF
TRBD1,TRBV5-1,-,TRBJ2-7,TGCGCCAGCAGCCTGGACAGGGGGCTGTACGAGCAGTACTTC,CASSLDRGLYEQYF
-,TRBV6-5,-,TRBJ1-2,TGTGCCAGCAGTGAAGCGGGGATCTATGGCTACACCTTC,CASSEAGIYGYTF
TRBD1,TRBV10-3,-,TRBJ2-5,TGTGCCATCAGTAAGGGGGCTCAAGAGACCCAGTACTTC,CAISKGAQETQYF
TRBD1,TRBV20-1,-,TRBJ1-2,TGCGGACAGGAGGAAGGAGGGGGCTACACCTTC,CGQEEGGGYTF
TRBD1,TRBV5-1,-,TRBJ2-5,TGCGCCAGCAGCCTTGACCCGGACAGGGGCGAGACCCAGTACTTC,CASSLDPDRGETQYF
TRBD2,TRBV4-2,few,TRBJ2-7,TGTGCCAGCAGTACAAAGACTAGCGGGGACCTCTACGAGCAGTACTTC,CASSTKTSGDLYEQYF
TRBD2,TRBV7-6,-,TRBJ2-7,TGTGCCAGCAGCCCGTCGGGGAGGGAGAACGACGAGCAGTACTTC,CASSPSGRENDEQYF
-,TRBV29-1,-,TRBJ2-5,TGCAGCGTCGCCACAGGGATTGGAGAGACCCAGTACTTC,CSVATGIGETQYF
TRBD1,TRBV4-2,-,TRBJ1-2,TGTGCCAGCAGCCAACCGGGACAGACCTATGGCTACACCTTC,CASSQPGQTYGYTF
-,TRBV5-6,-,TRBJ2-7,TGTGCCAGCAGCTTGGGGAGCAACGAGCAGTACTTC,CASSLGSNEQYF
TRBD1,TRBV4-1,-,TRBJ1-5,TGTGCCAGCAGCCCAGCAGGGACAGGGGTTCAGCCCCAGCATTTT,CASSPAGTGVQPQHF
-,TRBV15,-,TRBJ2-1,TGTGCCACCAGCAGTGCTCCAGGATCCTACAATGAGCAGTTCTTC,CATSSAPGSYNEQFF
-,TRBV2,-,TRBJ1-1,TGTGCCACCAGACAGGTGAAGAACACTGAAGCTTTCTTT,CATRQVKNTEAFF
-,TRBV7-9,once,TRBJ1-2,TGTGCCAGCAGCTCGAGCTCGACAGTCAAGAATGGCTACACCTTC,CASSSSSTVKNGYTF
-,TRBV2,-,TRBJ1-1,TGTGCCAGCAGCGGCGAACCCAGGGGAAGCACTGAAGCTTTCTTT,CASSGEPRGSTEAFF
TRBD2,TRBV7-9,-,TRBJ2-3,TGTGCCAGCAGCACCGATGGCGGGAGTGGGGCAGATACGCAGTATTTT,CASSTDGGSGADTQYF
-,TRBV6-5,-,TRBJ2-5,TGTGCCAGCAGCTACGGGAGCGTAGAGACCCAGTACTTC,CASSYGSVETQYF
-,TRBV5-6,-,TRBJ2-7,TGTGCCAGCACCCATCCTGGGGCACCCTACGAGCAGTACTTC,CASTHPGAPYEQYF
TRBD1,TRBV7-2,once,TRBJ1-5,TGTGCCAGCAGCTTAGAGGGACAGGGTGGACAGCCCCAGCATTTT,CASSLEGQGGQPQHF
TRBD2,TRBV11-3,-,TRBJ2-1,TGTGCCAGCAGCCACCGGGGGGCCTACAATGAGCAGTTCTTC,CASSHRGAYNEQFF
TRBD1,TRBV10-3,-,TRBJ1-3,TGTGCCATCAGTGGTTCGACAGGGTATTCGGACACCATATATTTT,CAISGSTGYSDTIYF
TRBD1,TRBV19,-,TRBJ2-3,TGTGCCAGTAACAGGGGAAGCACAGATACGCAGTATTTT,CASNRGSTDTQYF
-,TRBV5-6,-,TRBJ1-1,TGTGCCAGCAGCTTGGGACAGAAAATTGAAGCTTTCTTT,CASSLGQKIEAFF
-,TRBV28,-,TRBJ1-5,TGTGCCAGCAGTTTAAGTGGACAGATTTATAGCAATCAGCCCCAGCATTTT,CASSLSGQIYSNQPQHF
-,TRBV6-5,-,TRBJ2-1,TGTGCCAGCCGACGGAGCGGTACCTACAATGAGCAGTTCTTC,CASRRSGTYNEQFF
-,TRBV6-5,once,TRBJ1-3,TGTGCCAGCGCAGACCGAGGCACTGGAAACACCATATATTTT,CASADRGTGNTIYF
TRBD2,TRBV5-6,once,TRBJ2-1,TGTGCCAGCAGGTGGCTAGCGGGGGGGTTCAATGAGCAGTTCTTC,CASRWLAGGFNEQFF
-,TRBV20-1,-,TRBJ2-1,TGCAGTGCTAGGCTAGGAACTGAGCAGTTCTTC,CSARLGTEQFF
TRBD1,TRBV20-1,once,TRBJ2-7,TGCAGTGCCCCCGACAGGGGCGAGCAGTACTTC,CSAPDRGEQYF
-,TRBV4-2,few,TRBJ1-1,TGTGCCAGCAGCCAAGGGGGGGGGCTGGTCACTGAAGCTTTCTTT,CASSQGGGLVTEAFF
-,TRBV4-2,few,TRBJ1-2,TGTGCCAGCAGCCATGAGTCGTTTGGCTATGGCTACACCTTC,CASSHESFGYGYTF
-,TRBV15,-,TRBJ1-2,TGTGCCACCAGCAGAGAGGCAGGGGATGGCTACACCTTC,CATSREAGDGYTF
TRBD1,TRBV13,-,TRBJ1-4,TGTGCCAGCAGCCAAGGACAGGAGATTAATGAAAAACTGTTTTTT,CASSQGQEINEKLFF
TRBD1,TRBV6-6,once,TRBJ1-2,TGTGCCAGCACTCCATCAGGGGGCGCGGGCTATGGCTACACCTTC,CASTPSGGAGYGYTF
-,TRBV19,-,TRBJ2-7,TGTGCCAGTAGTAAAGAACTCACAGCGGTGGGCTACGAGCAGTACTTC,CASSKELTAVGYEQYF
-,TRBV7-9,-,TRBJ2-2,TGTGCCAGCAGCTCCAGGGAGGCCACCGGGGAGCTGTTTTTT,CASSSREATGELFF